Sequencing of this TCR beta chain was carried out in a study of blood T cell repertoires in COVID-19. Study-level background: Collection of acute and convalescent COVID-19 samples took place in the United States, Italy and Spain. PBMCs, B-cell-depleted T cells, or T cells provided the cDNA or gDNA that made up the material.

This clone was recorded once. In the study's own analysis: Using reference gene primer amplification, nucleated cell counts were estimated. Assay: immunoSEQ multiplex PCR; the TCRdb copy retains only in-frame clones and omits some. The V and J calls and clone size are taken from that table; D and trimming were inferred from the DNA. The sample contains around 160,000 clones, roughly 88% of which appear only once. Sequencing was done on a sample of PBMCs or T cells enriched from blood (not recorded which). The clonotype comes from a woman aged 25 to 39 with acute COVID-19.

The CDR3 loop reads CASSQGIWWVSGAYEQYF. CDR3 nucleotide sequence: TGCGCCAGCAGCCAAGGGATCTGGTGGGTTAGCGGGGCATACGAGCAGTACTTC. The chain employs TRBV4-3 and TRBJ2-7; 8 nucleotides match TRBD2. The length of the CDR3 is 18 residues. The ends lost 1 base at V and 4 bases at J; junction bases unmatched: 15. Per germline, CDR1 LGHNA and CDR2 YSLEER.